This paragraph covers one T cell receptor (beta chain) sequence. Its antigen target is currently unknown. It has no much larger one-base neighbor in the sample; base qualities were not kept. These data originate in a study of shared clonotypes between healthy human individuals (TCRdb year 2020). Background for the entire study: The cohort comprised a couple of women and three men aged 18 to 49 years. To estimate repertoire size and how much clonotype sharing occurs between individuals, the study deeply sequenced the blood TCR repertoires of several healthy adults. Different laboratories and diverse techniques were used to prepare libraries and sequence TCR repertoires, to increase sequencing depth and limit assay-specific biases. Each donor's leukapheresis produced roughly between roughly 0.85 and 10 billion PBMCs. For each donor, CD4 naive and CD4 memory were each given three plates, CD8 naive was given two plates, and CD8 memory was given one plate. Study-wide findings and limitations: Sampling was restricted to blood, and TCR repertoires in tissues likely differ from the TCR repertoires found in blood. Naive subsets generally had larger estimated clonotype richness than memory subsets. When a handful of donors were compared, the shared fraction of clonotypes was around 5% for naive CD4, 3% to 4% for naive CD8, 2.3% for memory CD4, and 0.35% to 0.5% for memory CD8. The small number of donors limited the genetic and exposure-history diversity represented. Based on pairwise subsampling, the degree of clonotype sharing among donors was expected to be affected by sequencing depth. Higher generation probabilities were observed for clonotypes shared by all four sorted-subset donors than for non-shared clonotypes. Rarefaction of sorted-subset datasets indicated incomplete sequencing despite the large sequencing depth.

CD8 naive samples consisted of CD45RO-negative cells that were positively selected for CCR7, yielding a CD45RA+CCR7+ population without TemRA cells. Donors were healthy HIV-negative adults with no recently reported acute infections or vaccinations. Only Caucasian adults living in Nashville, Tennessee, USA were represented among the donors. Blood was obtained by leukapheresis, after which PBMCs were separated by Ficoll-Histopaque density gradient centrifugation and cryopreserved in liquid nitrogen vapor phase. Analytical flow cytometry was used to check the purity and quantity of each magnetically sorted T cell population. Each sorted fraction had its genomic DNA isolated and then quantified by UV absorbance on a Nanodrop 2000c. Using the deep immunoSEQ assay, multiplex PCR amplified TCR CDR3 regions from genomic DNA. For each cell subset, the extracted genomic DNA was distributed evenly across all wells of several immunoSEQ 96-well plates, and each plate served as one replicate. For sorted subsets, each replicate PCR was loaded with about 0.2 ug genomic DNA, equivalent to about 30,000 T cell genomes. Purified libraries were measured with a Qubit 3.0 fluorometer, size-checked on a Bioanalyzer 2100, and measured again with the KAPA Library Quantification kit. A separate single-read 150-cycle Illumina NextSeq 550 flow cell was used to sequence each immunoSEQ 96-well plate. Regarding the original processing steps: The immunoSEQ output contained only junctional sequences without quality scores, so filtering could not match that applied to full-length reads. To assign V/J genes and CDR3, sequences were annotated using PyIR, a Python wrapper for IgBLAST v1.9, with IMGT germline references. Any read was removed if the V/J assignment was weak (E-value above 1e-6), the CDR3 was missing, or the read contained stop codons, out-of-frame junctions, or ambiguous translated residues. V3J clonotypes were defined by identical inferred V gene, J gene, and CDR3 amino acid sequence. Percentage overlap between repertoires was calculated by dividing the number of shared unique clonotypes by the size of the smaller repertoire. RTK rarefaction, the Chao1 estimator, and Recon v2.1 estimates of unobserved clonotypes were used to assess repertoire richness. Generation probabilities for all TCRbeta clonotypes obtained by the gDNA method from a few donors were computed using OLGA. TCRdb obtained this table from immuneACCESS and retained in-frame rearrangements with V and J assigned. These tables miss some clones; where compared with another copy, unresolved V genes account for less than half of the shortfall, and the remainder is unexplained. Clone size and V and J calls were adopted from that table, with D and trimming inferred from the DNA. The sample has about 2.1 million clones on record, 80% to 95% of them singletons. The biggest ten clones account for approximately 1.7% of the sample.

Via the germline V gene, CDR1 is MDHEN and CDR2 SYDVKM. V and J are trimmed by 3 bases and 3 bases, and the gene matches miss 4 bases of the junction. Inclusive of the bounding cysteine and phenylalanine, the CDR3 is 16 residues long. The read is trimmed to its CDR3 DNA, 48 bases read in frame from base 1. Sequenced input: naive CD8+ T cells from PBMCs. The meaning of the sample's cell subset or site label: CD45RA+CCR7+. The rearranged segments are TRBV28 and TRBJ2-2, with 10 middle bases fitting TRBD1. This clonotype originated in a man younger than 35 in good health. Some clones in this sample may be carry-over from other donors' samples. This receptor has the CDR3 CASSFPGQGYTGELFF. The base sequence is TGTGCCAGCAGTTTCCCGGGACAGGGGTACACCGGGGAGCTGTTTTTT.